Shown below are 25 T cell receptor beta chains from a single sample sequenced in a study of blood T cell repertoires in COVID-19 (dated by TCRdb to 2018 to 2020). Library construction relied on the immunoSEQ multiplex PCR assay. TCRdb's version of the immuneACCESS table is confined to in-frame rearrangements and falls short of the full clone set. An unresolved V gene accounts for under half of the shortfall where checked; the remainder is of unknown origin. Here the sample has over 200,000 clones; nearly 90% occur a single time. The ten largest clones take up about a tenth of the sample. The sequencing input was PBMCs or T cells enriched from blood (not recorded which). The receptors stem from a man younger than 40 who had recovered from COVID-19.

CDR3 amino acids: CAISGTGMGNTEAFF. The CDR3 coding sequence is TGTGCCATCAGTGGAACAGGGATGGGGAACACTGAAGCTTTCTTT. V and J are TRBV10-3 and TRBJ1-1; TRBD1 is a possible D gene (6 bases). Per germline, CDR1 ENHRY and CDR2 SYGVKD. V lost 4 bases to trimming and J lost 1 base, with 13 bases between them. The CDR3 spans 15 residues.

Regarding this clone: Sequence at one end of the junction differs from germline and may be a read error. The V call is TRBV7-8, the J call TRBJ2-7; possible D gene TRBD2, 6 bases. Germline V gene data show CDR1 as SGHVS and CDR2 as FQNEAQ. CDR3 length: 15 residues. The CDR3 nucleotides are TGTGCCAGCAGCCTAGCCGGGACTTCCACCTACGAGCAGTACTTC. The encoded protein is CASSLAGTSTYEQYF.

This chain joins TRBV4-3 and TRBJ1-3; D remains unclear. Trimming shortened V by 0 bases and J by 4 bases, and 10 bases separated the two germline ends. The CDR3 covers 15 residues. CDR1 is LGHNA, CDR2 YSLEER, per germline. In nucleotides, the CDR3 is TGCGCCAGCAGCCAAGAGGCGGTTACGGGAAACACCATATATTTT. Residues: CASSQEAVTGNTIYF.

The rearrangement uses TRBV7-2 and TRBJ1-4; 9 positions match TRBD1. V was clipped by 1 base and J by 13 bases; unmatched bases: 16. CDR1 SGHTA and CDR2 FQGNSA come from the germline V gene. CDR3 length: 17 amino acids. The CDR3 is CASSLVPGDRGSIGLFF. The CDR3 nucleotides are TGTGCCAGCAGCTTAGTCCCCGGAGACAGGGGGTCGATCGGACTGTTTTTT.

The rearrangement joins TRBV7-2 to TRBJ1-2; D is unclear. Germline CDR1 reads SGHTA; CDR2 reads FQGNSA. Trimming stripped 5 bases from V and 4 bases from J, with 14 bases between. This CDR3 has 14 amino acids. The CDR3 nucleotides are TGTGCCAGCAGCCCCACGCCGGGGATCTATGGCTACACCTTC. Translation gives CASSPTPGIYGYTF. Full variable domain (missing parts from reference TRBV7-2 and TRBJ1-2): GAGVSQSPSNKVTEKGKDVELRCDPISGHTALYWYRQSLGQGLEFLIYFQGNSAPDKSGLPSDRFSAERTGGSVSTLTIQRTQQEDSAVYLCASSPTPGIYGYTFGSGTRLTVV.

V and J are TRBV5-4 and TRBJ1-2, with 7 bases matching TRBD1. Germline trimming cut 4 bases from V and 5 bases from J; bases unmatched to any gene: 23. Germline lookup yields CDR1 SGHNT and CDR2 YYREEE (reference sequence). The CDR3 covers 19 residues. CDR3 coding DNA: TGTGCCAGCAGCGTACCTGCGACGAACCGGGACAGCTACCGGTATGGCTACACCTTC. This translates into CASSVPATNRDSYRYGYTF.

The rearrangement uses TRBV4-2 and TRBJ2-2; 10 nucleotides line up with TRBD2. The CDR3 covers 17 residues. V shed 3 bases, J shed 0 bases, and the junction held 4 bases outside the gene matches. Germline V gives CDR1 LGHNA, CDR2 YNFKEQ. The CDR3 region has the DNA TGTGCCAGCAGCCATCCTAGCGGGGGACCGAACACCGGGGAGCTGTTTTTT. It codes for CASSHPSGGPNTGELFF.

The J gene is TRBJ2-7, the V gene TRBV3-1 (or the pseudogene TRBV3-2); TRBD2 might be the D (5 bases). V was clipped by 4 bases and J by 4 bases, with 14 bases between them. The germline V gene has CDR1 LGHDT and CDR2 YNNKEL (reference sequence). The CDR3 contains 14 residues. The CDR3 DNA sequence: TGTGCCAGCAGCCTTAATCCGGGCGGGTACGAGCAGTACTTC. It codes for CASSLNPGGYEQYF.

The V gene is TRBV7-8, the J gene TRBJ1-1; D not certain. Trimming shortened V by 6 bases and J by 11 bases, and 13 bases separated the two germline ends. The CDR3 has 11 amino acids. Germline lookup yields CDR1 SGHVS and CDR2 FQNEAQ. CDR3: CASSHQWEAFF. The DNA of the CDR3 is TGTGCCAGCAGTCATCAGTGGGAGGCTTTCTTT.

The V call is TRBV9, the J call TRBJ2-1; 7 bases line up with TRBD2. This CDR3 is 14 amino acids long. Looked up from germline, CDR1 is SGDLS and CDR2 is YYNGEE. V shed 4 bases, J shed 6 bases, and the junction held 7 bases outside the gene matches. CDR3 amino acids: CASSTRDYLNEQFF. The CDR3, as DNA: TGTGCCAGCAGCACGCGGGACTACCTCAATGAGCAGTTCTTC.

The V and J genes are TRBV18 and TRBJ1-4; 8 positions match TRBD1. V was pared by 2 bases and J by 5 bases, with 7 bases of the junction left unmatched. The CDR3 sequence is 16 residues long. The germline CDR1 and CDR2 sequences are KGHSH and LQKENI. This CDR3 is CASSPGQGPGNEKLFF. As DNA, the CDR3 is TGTGCCAGCTCACCAGGACAGGGTCCGGGCAATGAAAAACTGTTTTTT.

The genes are TRBV6-2 or TRBV6-3 and TRBJ1-4; the match to TRBD1 covers 8 bases. CDR1 is MNHEY and CDR2 is SVGEGT in the germline V gene. CDR3 size: 16 residues. V lost 5 bases to trimming and J lost 7 bases; unmatched junction nucleotides: 12. CDR3 nucleotide sequence: TGTGCCAGCAGTGCGAGACTGACAGGGGTCGTTGAAAAACTGTTTTTT. Its translation: CASSARLTGVVEKLFF.

The V and J genes are TRBV30 and TRBJ2-2; TRBD1 matches 7 bases. Germline V gene sequence: CDR1 GTSNPN, CDR2 SVGIG (reference sequence). V trimming: 3 bases; J trimming: 0 bases; junction bases outside the gene matches: 4. CDR3 size: 15 residues. This CDR3 reads CAWSQGGANTGELFF. The CDR3 coding sequence is TGTGCCTGGAGCCAAGGGGGCGCGAACACCGGGGAGCTGTTTTTT.

The chain carries TRBV18 and TRBJ2-1; D is perhaps TRBD1 (6 bases). Between the trimmed V and J ends, which lost 2 bases and 5 bases, there was a span of 16 bases. This CDR3 contains 16 residues. CDR1 and CDR2 from the germline V gene are KGHSH and LQKENI. This CDR3 reads CASSPFNRATDNEQFF. CDR3 coding DNA: TGTGCCAGCTCACCATTTAACAGGGCTACGGACAATGAGCAGTTCTTC.

The chain combines TRBV11-2 with TRBJ2-5; D perhaps matches TRBD2 (7 bases). The CDR3 covers 16 residues. The V end lost 5 bases, the J end lost 3 bases, and 19 bases lay between the germline ends. Germline V gives CDR1 SGHAT, CDR2 FQNNGV. The CDR3 here is CASSPLGGGPEETQYF. CDR3 in DNA: TGTGCCAGCAGCCCCTTAGGGGGGGGGCCAGAAGAGACCCAGTACTTC.

V is TRBV2 and J is TRBJ1-2, with a weak D call TRBD1 (5 bases). This CDR3 has 14 residues. The germline V gene has CDR1 SNHLY and CDR2 FYNNEI. V dropped 9 bases and J dropped 2 bases, with 16 bases sitting between them. The CDR3 bases are TGTGCCAGATCAAGACAGTCCGAGAACTATGGCTACACCTTC. It yields the protein CARSRQSENYGYTF.

The chain carries TRBV7-2 and TRBJ2-5; the match to TRBD1 covers 9 bases. The CDR3 consists of 13 residues. Germline assignment: CDR1 SGHTA and CDR2 FQGNSA. Trimming took 5 bases from V and 5 from J; bases not matched to a gene: 3. The CDR3 nucleotides are TGTGCCAGCAGCCCGGACAGGGGTGAGACCCAGTACTTC. Translation gives CASSPDRGETQYF.

V gene TRBV5-5 combines with J gene TRBJ1-2, with 10 nucleotides matching TRBD1. V lost 6 bases and J lost 4; bases outside the gene matches: 9. Germline V gene data show CDR1 as SGHKS and CDR2 as YYEKEE (reference sequence). This CDR3 region has 15 residues. CDR3 coding DNA: TGTGCCAGCAACGAAGGGGACAGGGGCCCCTATGGCTACACCTTC. This sequence encodes CASNEGDRGPYGYTF.

This chain connects TRBV7-9 to TRBJ2-7, with 9 bases aligning to TRBD1. This CDR3 has 15 amino acids. V lost 7 bases to trimming and J lost 6 bases; unmatched junction nucleotides: 13. Germline CDR1 SEHNR, CDR2 FQNEAQ (reference sequence). The CDR3 loop reads CASIGVGQGRSEQYF. The CDR3 coding sequence is TGTGCCAGCATCGGGGTGGGACAGGGTCGCTCCGAGCAGTACTTC.

The CDR3 loop reads CASSRKAGGHGYTF. The CDR3 DNA sequence: TGCGCCAGCAGCCGGAAAGCAGGGGGCCATGGCTACACCTTC. The V and J genes are TRBV4-3 and TRBJ1-2; 8 nucleotides align to TRBD1. This CDR3 region has 14 residues. The germline gives CDR1 LGHNA, CDR2 YSLEER. V was pared by 4 bases and J by 6 bases, with 7 bases of the junction left unmatched.

The chain uses TRBV9 and TRBJ2-1; TRBD2 agrees at 8 bases. V gave up 0 bases and J gave up 10 bases; unmatched junction bases: 3. This CDR3 has 13 amino acids. The germline V gene encodes CDR1 SGDLS and CDR2 YYNGEE. As DNA, the CDR3 is TGTGCCAGCAGCGTAGGCGGGGGGACGGAGCAGTTCTTC. Protein sequence: CASSVGGGTEQFF.

This clone has only a few counts. This sequence joins TRBV10-1 and TRBJ2-1; 9 bases agree with TRBD2. J gave up 10 bases and V 3 bases, and 7 bases lay outside the gene matches. The CDR3 consists of 14 residues. The germline gives CDR1 WNHNN, CDR2 SYGVQD (reference sequence). In DNA form, the CDR3 reads TGCGCCAGCAGTGAACCGGGACTAGCAGAAGAGCAGTTCTTC. Its protein product is CASSEPGLAEEQFF.

The chain recombines TRBV27 with TRBJ1-6; D may be TRBD1 (6 bases). The germline V gene encodes CDR1 MNHEY and CDR2 SMNVEV (reference sequence). The V end was cut by 5 bases, the J end by 10 bases, with 18 bases between. This CDR3 spans 15 amino acids. The CDR3 region has the DNA TGTGCCAGCAGTGACTACAGGGCGTCGGGATCACCCCTCCACTTT. The encoded protein is CASSDYRASGSPLHF.

The V gene is TRBV2, the J gene TRBJ2-1, with D perhaps TRBD1 (6 bases). Germline V CDR1 and CDR2: SNHLY, FYNNEI. This CDR3 has 16 amino acids. Trimming cost V 6 bases and J 8 bases, with 23 bases left between them. This chain's CDR3 is CASSPRGQRGLYEQFF. The CDR3 bases are TGTGCCAGCAGCCCGAGGGGACAAAGAGGATTATATGAGCAGTTCTTC.

The chain uses TRBV27 and TRBJ2-7; tentative D call: TRBD1 (5 bases). The length of the CDR3 is 11 residues. Trimming stripped 8 bases from V and 6 bases from J, with 11 bases between. Germline values: CDR1 MNHEY, CDR2 SMNVEV (reference sequence). The CDR3 spells CASQAGFEQYF. CDR3 in DNA: TGTGCCAGCCAGGCAGGGTTCGAGCAGTACTTC.